These 32 T cell receptor beta chains share one sample of origin, sequenced in a study of T cell repertoires in cytomegalovirus infection. For these TCRs, the target antigens are not known. TCRdb re-called the reads with MiXCR, one entry per CDR3 protein. This sample yields a few hundred thousand distinct CDR3 sequences, of which almost 40% are seen a single time; over 45% belongs to the top ten. The sequenced sample was cultured PBMCs, obtained from culture after CMV antigen stimulation. The receptor set was obtained from a human donor in good health (CMV status not recorded). Some clones in this sample may be carry-over from other donors' samples.

The table lists this clonotype with a few counts. This chain connects TRBV18 to TRBJ2-1, with 13 bases lining up with TRBD2. Trimming cost V 2 bases and J 0 bases; bases outside gene matches: 4. The CDR3 contains 18 residues. The V gene's germline CDR1 is KGHSH and CDR2 LQKENI. CDR3 protein: CASSPGLAGASSYNEQFF. In nucleotides, the CDR3 is TGTGCCAGCTCACCAGGACTAGCGGGGGCGAGCTCCTACAATGAGCAGTTCTTC. The full variable domain, completed using reference TRBV18 and TRBJ2-1, is NAGVMQNPRHLVRRRGQEARLRCSPMKGHSHVYWYRQLPEEGLKFMVYLQKENIIDESGMPKERFSAEFPKEGPSILRIQQVVRGDSAAYFCASSPGLAGASSYNEQFFGPGTRLTVL.

In its sample, this clonotype was seen many times. V usage is TRBV7-2 and J usage is TRBJ2-7, with TRBD2 matching over 7 bases. Trimming removed 0 bases from V and 2 bases from J; junction bases left unmatched: 1. Per germline, CDR1 SGHTA and CDR2 FQGNSA. There are 14 residues in the CDR3. The CDR3 bases are TGTGCCAGCAGCTTAGCGGGGGGGGCCTACGAGCAGTACTTC. This encodes CASSLAGGAYEQYF.

V usage is TRBV12-3 or TRBV12-4 and J usage is TRBJ2-3; 10 nucleotides agree with TRBD2. There are 16 residues in the CDR3. V lost 6 bases and J lost 5; bases outside the gene matches: 11. The CDR3 protein is CASSNLAGEGGDTQYF. CDR3 in DNA: TGTGCCAGCAGCAACCTAGCGGGAGAGGGGGGAGATACGCAGTATTTT.

This clonotype turned up a few times. The gene calls are TRBV10-1 and TRBJ1-2; the match to TRBD1 covers 8 bases. The CDR3 spans 17 residues. Trimming at V came to 6 bases and at J to 7 bases, leaving 19 bases not matched to a gene. CDR1 WNHNN and CDR2 SYGVQD come from the germline V gene (reference sequence). CDR3 protein: CASSLQDREPHGLGYTF. For the CDR3, the DNA is TGCGCCAGCAGCCTTCAGGACAGGGAACCTCACGGGCTTGGCTACACCTTC.

A remark on this clonotype: An end of the junction does not agree with germline; a read error may underlie this. This rearrangement joins TRBV4-1 to TRBJ1-2; D gene unclear. Germline CDR1 reads MGHRA; CDR2 reads YSYEKL. The CDR3 covers 15 residues. DNA for the CDR3: TGCGCCAGCAGCCAAGTTTCTGCAGGAACTTTGGGGAAGGTCTTC. Its protein is CASSQVSAGTLGKVF.

The chain has TRBV20-1 and TRBJ2-3; 11 positions agree with TRBD2. V lost 7 bases, J lost 8 bases, and 5 bases stayed unmatched. The CDR3 has 12 residues. CDR1 is DFQATT, CDR2 SNEGSKA, per germline (reference sequence). The CDR3 spells CSVGTSGTTQYF. In nucleotides, the CDR3 is TGCAGTGTAGGGACTAGCGGTACTACGCAGTATTTT.

The rearrangement joins TRBV19 to TRBJ1-5, with TRBD1 matching over 9 bases. Germline CDR1 reads LNHDA; CDR2 reads SQIVND (reference sequence). V shed 6 bases, J shed 8 bases, and the junction held 5 bases outside the gene matches. CDR3 length: 13 amino acids. CDR3 region: CASRRDRDEPQHF. In DNA form, the CDR3 reads TGTGCCAGTAGAAGGGACAGGGATGAGCCCCAGCATTTT.

This chain uses TRBV12-3 or TRBV12-4 with TRBJ1-1; no reliable D call. The CDR3 runs to 12 residues. Trimming took off 8 bases at V and 10 bases at J, with 17 bases between the two ends. The chain's CDR3 is CASEISAGRAFF. CDR3 nucleotide sequence: TGTGCCAGCGAGATTTCGGCAGGTAGAGCTTTCTTT.

This rearrangement joins TRBV7-2 to TRBJ2-1; D may be TRBD2 (6 bases). Germline assignment: CDR1 SGHTA and CDR2 FQGNSA. This CDR3 region has 14 residues. Deletions cut 2 bases from V and 6 bases from J, with 11 bases between. The CDR3 here is CASSLYYGGNEQFF. The CDR3 nucleotides are TGTGCCAGCAGCTTATATTACGGGGGCAATGAGCAGTTCTTC.

This clonotype was observed many times. The chain recombines TRBV7-8 with TRBJ2-7, with D perhaps matching TRBD2 (5 bases). Deletions cut 4 bases from V and 5 bases from J, with 15 bases between. Germline V gives CDR1 SGHVS, CDR2 FQNEAQ. The CDR3 totals 14 residues. The CDR3: CASSSRGPSHEQYF. CDR3 nucleotides: TGTGCCAGCAGCTCGAGAGGGCCTAGCCACGAGCAGTACTTC.

This clonotype showed up many times. The J gene is TRBJ1-5, the V gene TRBV14; D gene unclear. The length of the CDR3 is 15 residues. From germline, CDR1 is SGHDN and CDR2 FVKESK. Deletions cut 0 bases from V and 7 bases from J, with 13 bases between. The CDR3 DNA follows: TGTGCCAGCAGCCAAGACGTCCGGGGAGGACAGCCCCAGCATTTT. Amino acid sequence: CASSQDVRGGQPQHF.

This clonotype came up a few times. V and J are TRBV7-2 and TRBJ2-6; TRBD1 is a possible D gene (7 bases). V lost 5 bases and J 3 bases, leaving 17 bases between the germline ends. The germline gives CDR1 SGHTA, CDR2 FQGNSA. The CDR3 runs 17 residues. CDR3 DNA sequence: TGTGCCAGCAGCCTAGGAGGGGGCGCAGGTGGGGCCAACGTCCTGACTTTC. This translates into CASSLGGGAGGANVLTF.

The chain uses TRBV7-9 and TRBJ2-7; TRBD2 matches 8 bases. Looked up from germline, CDR1 is SEHNR and CDR2 is FQNEAQ (reference sequence). This CDR3 has 15 amino acids. J was trimmed by 5 bases and V by 7 bases; bases with no gene match: 13. In DNA, the CDR3 is TGTGCCAGCACCTATCCCGGAATAGCGGGAAACGAGCAGTACTTC. It specifies CASTYPGIAGNEQYF.

This clonotype was seen only a few times. The chain couples TRBV15 to TRBJ1-6, with 9 bases fitting TRBD1. The CDR3 covers 15 residues. Trimming at V came to 3 bases and at J to 9 bases, leaving 6 bases not matched to a gene. In germline, CDR1 is LNHNV, CDR2 YYDKDF (reference sequence). DNA for the CDR3: TGTGCCACCAGCAGGGCACAGGGGGCCAGTTCACCCCTCCACTTT. This gives the protein CATSRAQGASSPLHF.

V and J are TRBV19 and TRBJ1-5; D might be TRBD1 (6 bases). CDR3 size: 14 residues. CDR1 LNHDA and CDR2 SQIVND come from the germline V gene (reference sequence). V was trimmed by 8 bases and J by 4 bases, leaving 15 bases between them. This chain's CDR3 is CASHLQGLNQPQHF. The CDR3 DNA sequence: TGTGCCAGTCACTTACAGGGCTTGAATCAGCCCCAGCATTTT.

This clonotype has only a few counts. V is TRBV7-2 and J is TRBJ2-2, with unresolved D. Germline CDR1 reads SGHTA; CDR2 reads FQGNSA. The CDR3 consists of 16 residues. Trimming removed 5 bases from V and 4 bases from J, with 17 bases in between. The CDR3 sequence is CASSLHDPGATGELFF. In DNA, the CDR3 is TGTGCCAGCAGCCTCCACGACCCAGGCGCCACCGGGGAGCTGTTTTTT.

The chain employs TRBV15 and TRBJ2-3; D may match TRBD1 or TRBD2 (5 bases each). CDR1 and CDR2 from the germline V gene are LNHNV and YYDKDF (reference sequence). Trimming removed 2 bases at V and 0 bases at J, with 6 bases between. The CDR3 is 14 amino acids. CDR3 sequence reads: CATSRRDSTDTQYF. The CDR3 nucleotides are TGTGCCACCAGCAGACGGGACAGCACAGATACGCAGTATTTT.

The CDR3 loop is CATRGGTDTQYF. In DNA form, the CDR3 reads TGTGCCACGAGGGGAGGGACAGATACGCAGTATTTT. The chain uses TRBV19 and TRBJ2-3; 7 bases agree with TRBD2. The germline V gene encodes CDR1 LNHDA and CDR2 SQIVND (reference sequence). The CDR3 is made up of 12 amino acids. The ends lost 10 bases at V and 3 bases at J; junction bases unmatched: 4.

The V and J genes are TRBV7-2 and TRBJ2-1; D is unclear. Deletions cut 1 base from V and 8 bases from J, with 21 bases between. The CDR3 is 17 amino acids. Per germline, CDR1 SGHTA and CDR2 FQGNSA. The CDR3 DNA reads as TGTGCCAGCAGCTTAGGGCTCCGGTATGGGTATAGGGATGAGCAGTTCTTC. It specifies CASSLGLRYGYRDEQFF.

This clonotype was found a few times. The chain carries TRBV2 and TRBJ2-7; a weak D match, TRBD2 (5 bases). The germline gives CDR1 SNHLY, CDR2 FYNNEI. V dropped 7 bases and J dropped 0 bases, with 13 bases sitting between them. CDR3 length: 14 amino acids. The CDR3 DNA reads as TGTGCCAGCATGCGGGCAGAAAGCTCCTACGAGCAGTACTTC. Its translation is CASMRAESSYEQYF.

V gene TRBV7-8 combines with J gene TRBJ1-2; weak D call: TRBD1 (5 bases). The CDR3 contains 13 residues. V was cut by 4 bases and J by 2 bases, with 8 bases left in between. The V gene's germline CDR1 is SGHVS and CDR2 FQNEAQ. CDR3: CASSSRQNYGYTF. The CDR3, as DNA: TGTGCCAGCAGCTCACGACAGAACTATGGCTACACCTTC.

In this sample, this clonotype turned up a few times. The chain recombines TRBV27 with TRBJ2-5, with 16 nucleotides matching TRBD2. The germline V gene encodes CDR1 MNHEY and CDR2 SMNVEV (reference sequence). The ends lost 6 bases at V and 5 bases at J; junction bases unmatched: 15. The CDR3 has 19 residues. For the CDR3, the DNA is TGTGCCAGCAGCAGGGCCCCGGGACTAGCGGGAGGGCCTCTTGAGACCCAGTACTTC. Translated, it gives CASSRAPGLAGGPLETQYF.

This clonotype was recorded many times. This chain links TRBV7-8 with TRBJ2-5, with D hard to call. Germline V CDR1 and CDR2: SGHVS, FQNEAQ. Trimming left V 5 bases short and J 4 bases short, with 17 bases between. This CDR3 is built from 15 residues. CDR3 in amino acids: CASSLRGQFLETQYF. The CDR3 DNA sequence: TGTGCCAGCAGCCTTCGTGGGCAATTTTTAGAGACCCAGTACTTC. Full variable domain (rest looked up from reference TRBV7-8 and TRBJ2-5): GAGVSQSPRYKVAKRGQDVALRCDPISGHVSLFWYQQALGQGPEFLTYFQNEAQLDKSGLPSDRFFAERPEGSVSTLKIQRTQQEDSAVYLCASSLRGQFLETQYFGPGTRLLVL.

The V gene is TRBV29-1, the J gene TRBJ2-7, with a weak D call TRBD2 (6 bases). CDR1 is SQVTM, CDR2 ANQGSEA, per germline. This CDR3 comprises 14 residues. Trimming stripped 2 bases from V and 1 base from J, with 12 bases between. The CDR3 bases are TGCAGCGTTGAAACGACTAGTTCTTCCTACGAGCAGTACTTC. Translated: CSVETTSSSYEQYF.

This clonotype occurred a few times. The CDR3 sequence: CASSLRQGSGGYTF. The CDR3 DNA reads TGTGCCAGCAGCCTCCGACAGGGGAGTGGAGGCTACACCTTC. The chain is built from TRBV7-2 and TRBJ1-2; TRBD1 aligns across 8 bases. Germline V lookup: CDR1 SGHTA, CDR2 FQGNSA. CDR3 length: 14 residues. J lost 8 bases, V lost 5 bases, and 10 bases had no gene match.

This chain uses TRBV24-1 with TRBJ1-5; TRBD1 matches at 12 bases. V gave up 10 bases and J gave up 6 bases; unmatched junction bases: 6. Germline V gene data show CDR1 as KGHDR and CDR2 as SFDVKD. This CDR3 spans 14 amino acids. CDR3 in DNA: TGTGCCACTGAAGGGACAGGGGGCGGTCAGCCCCAGCATTTT. It yields the protein CATEGTGGGQPQHF.

The chain's CDR3 is CASRVGQSSNQPQHF. The CDR3 nucleotides read TGTGCCAGCAGGGTCGGACAGTCTAGCAATCAGCCCCAGCATTTT. This chain links TRBV27 with TRBJ1-5, with D maybe TRBD1 (6 bases). The V end lost 6 bases, the J end lost 0 bases, and 12 bases lay between the germline ends. The CDR3 sequence is 15 residues long. Germline V gene sequence: CDR1 MNHEY, CDR2 SMNVEV (reference sequence).

The sample holds a few counts of this clonotype. Written as DNA, the CDR3 is TGTGCCAGCAGCCATACGCCGGTAGTTGACGGAAAAAACATTCAGTACTTC. It specifies CASSHTPVVDGKNIQYF. The chain links TRBV11-2 to TRBJ2-4; D is unresolved. The V end was cut by 5 bases, the J end by 4 bases, with 21 bases between. Germline values: CDR1 SGHAT, CDR2 FQNNGV. The CDR3 loop spans 17 amino acids.

The genes are TRBV11-2 and TRBJ1-4; 7 positions match TRBD1. This CDR3 has 17 amino acids. J lost 5 bases, V lost 4 bases, and 13 bases had no gene match. From germline, CDR1 is SGHAT and CDR2 FQNNGV. In DNA form, the CDR3 reads TGTGCCAGCAGCTACGCATTACAGGGGCGCCCAAATGAAAAACTGTTTTTT. Its protein is CASSYALQGRPNEKLFF.

The gene calls are TRBV19 and TRBJ2-1; weak D call: TRBD1 (6 bases). CDR3 length equals 16 residues. The V and J ends lost 5 bases and 4 bases respectively, with 18 bases between them. Germline lookup yields CDR1 LNHDA and CDR2 SQIVND (reference sequence). The CDR3 nucleotides are TGTGCCAGTAGTGTCTCCAGGGGCCACTCATACAATGAGCAGTTCTTC. This gives the protein CASSVSRGHSYNEQFF. The whole variable domain, filled in from reference TRBV19 and TRBJ2-1, reads DGGITQSPKYLFRKEGQNVTLSCEQNLNHDAMYWYRQDPGQGLRLIYYSQIVNDFQKGDIAEGYSVSREKKESFPLTVTSAQKNPTAFYLCASSVSRGHSYNEQFFGPGTRLTVL.

This chain links TRBV7-2 with TRBJ2-7; D not certain. CDR1 SGHTA and CDR2 FQGNSA come from the germline V gene. The CDR3 consists of 12 residues. V was clipped by 5 bases and J by 1 base, with 6 bases between them. The CDR3 DNA follows: TGTGCCAGCAGCATTGCATCCTACGAGCAGTACTTC. Translation: CASSIASYEQYF.

The chain is built from TRBV29-1 and TRBJ1-2, with 9 nucleotides matching TRBD1. The V gene's germline CDR1 is SQVTM and CDR2 ANQGSEA. Trimming removed 6 bases from V and 8 bases from J; junction bases left unmatched: 13. This CDR3 comprises 14 residues. The CDR3 DNA sequence: TGCAGCGTGACCAACCCGGGACAGGGAACAGGCTACACCTTC. Translating it yields CSVTNPGQGTGYTF.